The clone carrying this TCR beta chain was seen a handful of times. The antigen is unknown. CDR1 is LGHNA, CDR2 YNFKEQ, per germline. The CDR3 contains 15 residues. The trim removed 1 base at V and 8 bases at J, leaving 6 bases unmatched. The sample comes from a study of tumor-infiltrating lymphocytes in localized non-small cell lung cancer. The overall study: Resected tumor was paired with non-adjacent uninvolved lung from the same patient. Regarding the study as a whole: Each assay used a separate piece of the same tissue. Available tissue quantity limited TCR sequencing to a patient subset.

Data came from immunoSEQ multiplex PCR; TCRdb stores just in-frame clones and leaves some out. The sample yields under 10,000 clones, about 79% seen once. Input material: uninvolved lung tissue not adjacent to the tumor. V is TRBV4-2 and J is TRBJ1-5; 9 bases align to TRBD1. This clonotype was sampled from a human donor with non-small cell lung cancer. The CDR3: CASSQGGTGFKPQHF. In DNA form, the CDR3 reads TGTGCCAGCAGCCAAGGCGGGACAGGGTTTAAGCCCCAGCATTTT.